This TCR beta chain was retrieved from a study of CD8 T cells in Susac syndrome. CDR3 length equals 14 residues. CDR1 and CDR2 (germline): SEHNR, FQNEAQ (reference sequence). Trimming shortened V by 2 bases and J by 4 bases, and 9 bases separated the two germline ends. Random-hexamer reverse transcription was applied to roughly 0.5 to 1 ug RNA. Amplification of TCR beta CDR3 was carried out by immunoSEQ multiplex PCR, which covered 54 Vbeta and 13 Jbeta segments. TCRdb ran MiXCR on the immunoSEQ multiplex PCR reads and lists one entry per CDR3 protein. The sample includes tens of thousands of distinct CDR3 sequences, approximately 94% of them seen just once. From blood CD8+ and CD4+ T cells, TCR beta sequences were generated. Controls were healthy donors (matched for age and sex). TEMRA cells underwent FACS enrichment and CD8+ and CD4+ T cells underwent negative isolation.

The sample consisted of CD8+ T cells from PBMCs. The chain uses TRBV7-9 and TRBJ1-3; D remains ambiguous. The TCR was taken from a human donor in good health. In DNA form, the CDR3 reads TGTGCCAGCAGCTTACGGGAGACGGGAAACACCATATATTTT. As protein: CASSLRETGNTIYF.